Listed below are T cell receptor beta chains from one sample, sequenced in a study of blood T cell repertoires in COVID-19. Produced via immunoSEQ multiplex PCR; TCRdb's table is partial and in-frame only. The repertoire holds about 170,000 clones, with 70% to 85% as singletons. Sequencing was carried out using PBMCs or T cells enriched from blood (not recorded which). These receptors all come from a woman between 65 and 79 years old in a cohort exposed to, infected with or recovered from COVID-19 (not recorded which). Both conserved end residues are part of each CDR3. Each record gives: D gene, clone size, V gene, J gene, CDR3 DNA, CDR3 protein. The D gene is left open where the match is weak. The size field is filled for only some rows; it gives once, few, many or a size class.

D gene: TRBD2
clone size: once
V gene: TRBV28
J gene: TRBJ2-3
CDR3 DNA: TGTGCCAGTGATCGACTAGCGGGGCTCACAGATACGCAGTATTTT
CDR3 protein: CASDRLAGLTDTQYF

D gene: NA
clone size: NA
V gene: TRBV19
J gene: TRBJ1-5
CDR3 DNA: TGTGCCAGTAGTATATCGAACTACAGGAATAGCAATCAGCCCCAGCATTTT
CDR3 protein: CASSISNYRNSNQPQHF

D gene: NA
clone size: NA
V gene: TRBV27
J gene: TRBJ2-3
CDR3 DNA: TGTGCCAGCAGTTTACGGGGATGGGGCACAGATACGCAGTATTTT
CDR3 protein: CASSLRGWGTDTQYF

D gene: TRBD1
clone size: once
V gene: TRBV3-1/TRBV3-2
J gene: TRBJ1-1
CDR3 DNA: TGTGCCAGCAGCCAAGGACAGGGGTGGACTGAAGCTTTCTTT
CDR3 protein: CASSQGQGWTEAFF

D gene: TRBD1
clone size: once
V gene: TRBV18
J gene: TRBJ2-7
CDR3 DNA: TGTGCCAGCTCACCCACTGGGACAGGGGATACCTACGAGCAGTACTTC
CDR3 protein: CASSPTGTGDTYEQYF

D gene: NA
clone size: few
V gene: TRBV7-2
J gene: TRBJ2-1
CDR3 DNA: TGTGCCAGCAGCTTACGGGGTGGGTTCAATGAGCAGTTCTTC
CDR3 protein: CASSLRGGFNEQFF

D gene: TRBD1
clone size: NA
V gene: TRBV27
J gene: TRBJ1-1
CDR3 DNA: TGTGCCAGCAGTTACCCAGGACAGGGGCTTACTGAAGCTTTCTTT
CDR3 protein: CASSYPGQGLTEAFF

D gene: NA
clone size: NA
V gene: TRBV9
J gene: TRBJ1-1
CDR3 DNA: TGTGCCAGCACACGGGTCGGGATGAACACTGAAGCTTTCTTT
CDR3 protein: CASTRVGMNTEAFF

D gene: NA
clone size: few
V gene: TRBV19
J gene: TRBJ2-7
CDR3 DNA: TGTGCCACCAAAGTTTCAGGGCACTACGAGCAGTACTTC
CDR3 protein: CATKVSGHYEQYF

D gene: TRBD1
clone size: NA
V gene: TRBV6-5
J gene: TRBJ2-7
CDR3 DNA: TGTGCCAGCAGTACAGGGGGTGCCTTCTACGAGCAGTACTTC
CDR3 protein: CASSTGGAFYEQYF

D gene: TRBD2
clone size: once
V gene: TRBV24-1
J gene: TRBJ2-1
CDR3 DNA: TGTGCCACCAGTGGAGCGGGATCCTACAATGAGCAGTTCTTC
CDR3 protein: CATSGAGSYNEQFF

D gene: TRBD1
clone size: NA
V gene: TRBV3-1/TRBV3-2
J gene: TRBJ1-1
CDR3 DNA: TGTGCCAGCAGCCATCGCAGAGGGACAGGGAGCGGAGCTTTCTTT
CDR3 protein: CASSHRRGTGSGAFF

D gene: TRBD2
clone size: NA
V gene: TRBV15
J gene: TRBJ2-1
CDR3 DNA: TGTGCCACCAGCAGGGGCACTAGCGGGAGGGTCGATGAGCAGTTCTTC
CDR3 protein: CATSRGTSGRVDEQFF

D gene: TRBD2
clone size: NA
V gene: TRBV18
J gene: TRBJ2-7
CDR3 DNA: TGTGCCAGCTCACCCCAGGGACTAGCGGGACGGGACGAGCAGTACTTC
CDR3 protein: CASSPQGLAGRDEQYF

D gene: NA
clone size: NA
V gene: TRBV19
J gene: TRBJ1-2
CDR3 DNA: TGTGCCAGTAGCTTAACAGGGTACTATGGCTACACCTTC
CDR3 protein: CASSLTGYYGYTF

D gene: NA
clone size: NA
V gene: TRBV3-1/TRBV3-2
J gene: TRBJ2-3
CDR3 DNA: TGTGCCAGCAGCCAAAGAGGGTTTAGCGGCACAGATACGCAGTATTTT
CDR3 protein: CASSQRGFSGTDTQYF

D gene: NA
clone size: NA
V gene: TRBV19
J gene: TRBJ1-2
CDR3 DNA: TGTGCCAGTAGTATAGAGGGCAGGCATGGCTACACCTTC
CDR3 protein: CASSIEGRHGYTF

D gene: TRBD1
clone size: NA
V gene: TRBV29-1
J gene: TRBJ2-7
CDR3 DNA: TGCAGCGCCTCAGACAGGGGGCGAGGATGGCAGTACTTC
CDR3 protein: CSASDRGRGWQYF

D gene: TRBD1
clone size: once
V gene: TRBV7-9
J gene: TRBJ1-6
CDR3 DNA: TGTGCCAGCAGCCCCGACAGGGGCCGGGGGGATTCACCCCTCCACTTT
CDR3 protein: CASSPDRGRGDSPLHF

D gene: NA
clone size: few
V gene: TRBV9
J gene: TRBJ2-2
CDR3 DNA: TGTGCCAGCAGCGTAGTCGGTAACACCGGGGAGCTGTTTTTT
CDR3 protein: CASSVVGNTGELFF

D gene: NA
clone size: NA
V gene: TRBV28
J gene: TRBJ2-5
CDR3 DNA: TGTGCCAGCAGCCTTAGGAGGGGCTGGGAGACCCAGTACTTC
CDR3 protein: CASSLRRGWETQYF

D gene: TRBD2
clone size: NA
V gene: TRBV10-1
J gene: TRBJ2-7
CDR3 DNA: TGCGCCAGCATCTTCCTAGCGGGAAGCTCCTACGAGCAGTACTTC
CDR3 protein: CASIFLAGSSYEQYF